Listed here are 5 T cell receptor beta chains from one sample, sequenced in a study of blood T cell repertoires in COVID-19. The assay was immunoSEQ multiplex PCR, and TCRdb's table has in-frame clones only and misses some. The table shows 50,000 to 70,000 clones, with 70% to 85% occurring only once. Sequencing was performed on peripheral blood. These receptors originate from a man in his 70s with active COVID-19.

The chain is built from TRBV3-1 (or the pseudogene TRBV3-2) and TRBJ1-2; TRBD1 matches at 7 bases. After removal of 0 bases from V and 2 bases from J, the junction contained 12 bases not matched to a gene. Germline V gene lookup returns CDR1 LGHDT and CDR2 YNNKEL (reference sequence). The CDR3 extends over 18 amino acids. CDR3 DNA sequence: TGTGCCAGCAGCCAAGACGATCGCCGGGACAGCTTAAACTATGGCTACACCTTC. Residues: CASSQDDRRDSLNYGYTF.

The chain couples TRBV1 to TRBJ2-3; the table calls TRBD2, which could not be checked here. TRBV1 is tagged as a pseudogene. The CDR3 runs to 16 residues. The CDR3: CTSSQDYEGVADTQYF. In nucleotides, the CDR3 is TGCACCAGCAGCCAAGATTATGAGGGAGTGGCAGATACGCAGTATTTT.

This chain joins TRBV5-4 and TRBJ2-2, with 8 nucleotides matching TRBD1. CDR3 length: 17 amino acids. The V gene's germline CDR1 is SGHNT and CDR2 YYREEE (reference sequence). J gave up 0 bases and V 1 base, and 5 bases lay outside the gene matches. CDR3 in DNA: TGTGCCAGCAGCTTGCCCGGACAGGGTTCGAACACCGGGGAGCTGTTTTTT. Translating gives CASSLPGQGSNTGELFF.

The chain links TRBV7-2 to TRBJ2-3, with TRBD2 matching over 7 bases. The ends lost 7 bases at V and 6 bases at J; junction bases unmatched: 16. Germline V gene data show CDR1 as SGHTA and CDR2 as FQGNSA. The CDR3 is 16 amino acids. The CDR3 region is CASNEKPAGVDDTQYF. CDR3 nucleotides: TGTGCCAGCAACGAAAAGCCGGCGGGAGTTGATGATACGCAGTATTTT.

This chain joins TRBV11-3 and TRBJ2-2; D is perhaps TRBD2 (5 bases). There are 17 residues in the CDR3. CDR1 is SGHNT, CDR2 YENEEA, per germline. Between the trimmed V and J ends, which lost 2 bases and 3 bases, there was a span of 16 bases. This CDR3 reads CASSLRPSGLYTGELFF. The CDR3 coding sequence is TGTGCCAGCAGCTTACGCCCCTCAGGACTCTACACCGGGGAGCTGTTTTTT.